This T cell receptor (beta chain) was sequenced in a study of Ad26.COV2.S vaccination and SARS-CoV-2 variants. Whole-study findings and limits: Marked by substantial breadth, spike-specific CD8+ and CD4+ T cell responses were reportedly seen after vaccination.

Only in-frame clones appear in the TCRdb table, and some are missing; sequencing was by immunoSEQ multiplex PCR. The table includes around 86,000 clones, around 82% detected once. The count of this clone is one. Its target is not known. This receptor was identified in a human donor who had recovered from COVID-19. The source was peripheral blood, collected after recovery from COVID-19.

The CDR3 DNA reads as TGTGCCAGCAGTTACTCGATTTTGGTCGAGCAGTACTTC. It specifies CASSYSILVEQYF. This chain uses TRBV6-2 or TRBV6-3 with TRBJ2-7, with unresolved D. The CDR3 sequence is 13 residues long. CDR1 MNHEY and CDR2 SVGEGT come from the germline V gene. Trimming took off 0 bases at V and 6 bases at J, with 9 bases between the two ends.